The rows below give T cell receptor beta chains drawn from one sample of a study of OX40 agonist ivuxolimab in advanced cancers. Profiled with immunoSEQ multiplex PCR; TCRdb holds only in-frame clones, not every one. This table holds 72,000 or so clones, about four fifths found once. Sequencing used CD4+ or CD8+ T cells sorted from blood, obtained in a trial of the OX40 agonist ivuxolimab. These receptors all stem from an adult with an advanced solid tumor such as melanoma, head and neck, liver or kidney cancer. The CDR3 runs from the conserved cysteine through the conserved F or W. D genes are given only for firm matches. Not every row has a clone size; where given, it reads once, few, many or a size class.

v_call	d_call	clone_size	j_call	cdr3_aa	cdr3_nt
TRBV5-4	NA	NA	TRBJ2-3	CASSLRVAVSTDTQYF	TGTGCCAGCAGCTTGCGCGTAGCGGTTAGCACAGATACGCAGTATTTT
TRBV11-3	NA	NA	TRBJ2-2	CASSPLASNTGELFF	TGTGCCAGCAGTCCTCTAGCGTCGAACACCGGGGAGCTGTTTTTT
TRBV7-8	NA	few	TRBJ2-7	CASATTAGAYEQYF	TGTGCCAGCGCAACGACAGCAGGAGCCTACGAGCAGTACTTC
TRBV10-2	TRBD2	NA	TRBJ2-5	CASLRGTSSETQYF	TGCGCCAGCTTGCGTGGGACTAGCAGCGAGACCCAGTACTTC
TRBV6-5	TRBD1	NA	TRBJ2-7	CASSYSLTTGAYEQYF	TGTGCCAGCAGTTACTCCTTGACGACAGGGGCCTACGAGCAGTACTTC
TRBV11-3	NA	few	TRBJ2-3	CASSLGNPDTQYF	TGTGCCAGCAGCTTAGGGAATCCAGATACGCAGTATTTT
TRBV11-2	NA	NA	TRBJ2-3	CASSWGDTQYF	TGTGCCAGCAGCTGGGGAGATACGCAGTATTTT
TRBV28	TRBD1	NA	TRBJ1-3	CASLEPRQGASNTIYF	TGTGCCAGCCTCGAGCCCCGACAGGGGGCGAGCAACACCATATATTTT
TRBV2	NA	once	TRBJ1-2	CASLAPGTPRLGYTF	TGTGCCAGCCTTGCCCCCGGGACGCCCCGCCTTGGCTACACCTTC
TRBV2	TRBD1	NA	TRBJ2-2	CASSWGTGRTGELFF	TGTGCCAGCAGTTGGGGGACAGGGCGGACCGGGGAGCTGTTTTTT
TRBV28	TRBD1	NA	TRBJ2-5	CASSRPGQQETQYF	TGTGCCAGCAGTCGCCCGGGACAGCAAGAGACCCAGTACTTC
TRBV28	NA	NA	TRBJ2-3	CASSLLGEGGDTQYF	TGTGCCAGCAGTTTATTGGGGGAAGGAGGAGATACGCAGTATTTT
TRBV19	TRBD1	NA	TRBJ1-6	CASTPGQYNSPLHF	TGTGCCAGTACCCCGGGACAGTATAATTCACCCCTCCACTTT
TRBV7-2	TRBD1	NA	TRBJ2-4	CASSSGTGTYIQYF	TGTGCCAGCAGTTCCGGGACAGGGACGTACATTCAGTACTTC
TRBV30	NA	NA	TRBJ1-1	CACQVLNTEAFF	TGTGCCTGCCAAGTCCTGAACACTGAAGCTTTCTTT
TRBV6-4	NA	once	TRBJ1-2	CASRLDRLGGYTF	TGTGCCAGCAGGCTGGACCGACTGGGGGGCTACACCTTC
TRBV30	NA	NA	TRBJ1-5	CAWSDANQPQHF	TGTGCCTGGAGCGACGCCAATCAGCCCCAGCATTTT
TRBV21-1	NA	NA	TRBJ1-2	CASSSRRPSYGYTF	TGTGCCAGCAGCAGCCGACGACCCTCCTATGGCTACACCTTC
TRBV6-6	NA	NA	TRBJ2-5	CASRPRAPAGETQYF	TGTGCCAGCAGACCCCGGGCCCCGGCTGGGGAGACCCAGTACTTC
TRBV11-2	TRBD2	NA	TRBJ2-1	CASSLRASGGESSYNEQFF	TGTGCCAGCAGCTTAAGGGCTAGCGGGGGTGAGAGCTCCTACAATGAGCAGTTCTTC
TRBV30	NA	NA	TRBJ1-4	CAWMKQGYEKLFF	TGTGCCTGGATGAAGCAGGGATATGAAAAACTGTTTTTT
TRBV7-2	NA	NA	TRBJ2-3	CASSFIGISTDTQYF	TGTGCCAGCAGCTTTATCGGAATTAGCACAGATACGCAGTATTTT
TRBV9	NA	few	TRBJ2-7	CASSPDSRTPYEQYF	TGTGCCAGCAGCCCGGACTCTAGAACGCCCTACGAGCAGTACTTC
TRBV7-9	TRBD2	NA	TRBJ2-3	CASSLPPSGRRRPDTQYF	TGTGCCAGCAGCCTCCCGCCTAGCGGGCGACGAAGACCAGATACGCAGTATTTT
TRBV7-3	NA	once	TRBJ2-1	CASSLTTGGEQFF	TGTGCCAGCAGCTTAACGACTGGAGGGGAGCAGTTCTTC
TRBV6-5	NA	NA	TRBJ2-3	CASSYDQRGTDTQYF	TGTGCCAGCAGTTACGACCAGCGGGGCACAGATACGCAGTATTTT
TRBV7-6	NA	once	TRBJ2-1	CASSLGGSANEQFF	TGTGCCAGCAGCCTTGGGGGGTCCGCCAATGAGCAGTTCTTC
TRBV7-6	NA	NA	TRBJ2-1	CASSLRGGNEQFF	TGTGCCAGCAGCTTAAGGGGGGGGAATGAGCAGTTCTTC
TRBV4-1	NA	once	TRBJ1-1	CASSQDRGNTEAFF	TGCGCCAGCAGCCAAGATCGCGGGAACACTGAAGCTTTCTTT
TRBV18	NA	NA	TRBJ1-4	CASSRGTGEKLFF	TGTGCCAGCTCACGAGGAACCGGTGAAAAACTGTTTTTT
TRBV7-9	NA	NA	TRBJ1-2	CASTSEGGLKMGYTF	TGTGCCAGCACCTCCGAGGGGGGGCTGAAGATGGGCTACACCTTC
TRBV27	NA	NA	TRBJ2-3	CASSSGLARDTQYF	TGTGCCAGCAGTTCAGGACTCGCGAGAGATACGCAGTATTTT
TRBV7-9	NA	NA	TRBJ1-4	CASSKKGGNDEKLFF	TGTGCCAGCAGCAAAAAAGGGGGGAACGATGAAAAACTGTTTTTT
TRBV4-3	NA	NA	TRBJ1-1	CASSQVGHGAEAFF	TGCGCCAGCAGCCAAGTGGGACATGGCGCTGAAGCTTTCTTT
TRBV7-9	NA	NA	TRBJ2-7	CASSLGGVSHEQYF	TGTGCCAGCAGCTTAGGCGGTGTCTCCCACGAGCAGTACTTC
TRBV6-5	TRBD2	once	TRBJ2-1	CASSLTSGAYNEQFF	TGTGCCAGCAGTCTAACTAGCGGAGCCTACAATGAGCAGTTCTTC
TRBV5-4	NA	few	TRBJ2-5	CASSSSGLGETQYF	TGTGCCAGCAGCTCGTCAGGCTTAGGGGAGACCCAGTACTTC
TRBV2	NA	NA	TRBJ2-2	CASLRTQGGGELFF	TGTGCCAGTTTGAGGACTCAAGGGGGCGGGGAGCTGTTTTTT
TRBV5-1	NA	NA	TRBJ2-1	CASSLAGTRGYNEQFF	TGCGCCAGCAGCTTGGCCGGAACTCGTGGCTACAATGAGCAGTTCTTC
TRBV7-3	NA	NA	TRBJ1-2	CASSPSEGGGYTF	TGTGCCAGCAGCCCCTCGGAAGGGGGGGGCTACACCTTC